One sample yielded the 32 T cell receptor beta chains listed below, sequenced in a study of T cell repertoires in cytomegalovirus infection. These receptors have no identified antigens. TCRdb analysed the reads with MiXCR anew, one entry per CDR3 protein. The sample includes 750,000 to 950,000 distinct CDR3 sequences, under 35% of them seen just once. This specimen consisted of cultured CD8+ T cells from PBMCs, obtained from culture after CMV antigen stimulation. Receptor source: a human donor in good health (CMV status not recorded). Some clones in this sample may be carry-over from other donors' samples.

The rearrangement uses TRBV7-2 and TRBJ2-2; D unresolved. The V gene's germline CDR1 is SGHTA and CDR2 FQGNSA. This CDR3 is 12 amino acids long. V was shortened by 1 base and J by 10 bases, with 7 bases between the two germline ends. CDR3 coding DNA: TGTGCCAGCAGCTTAGATACGGTGGAGCTGTTTTTT. It is translated as CASSLDTVELFF.

The chain recombines TRBV7-4 with TRBJ2-2; a possible D gene is TRBD2 (6 bases). In germline, CDR1 is SGHVT, CDR2 SQSDAQ. This CDR3 has 17 residues. V lost 3 bases and J lost 3, with 17 bases in between. CDR3 sequence: CASSFRPLRDDTGELFF. CDR3 in DNA: TGTGCCAGCAGCTTTCGACCTTTGCGGGATGACACCGGGGAGCTGTTTTTT.

The sample holds a few counts of this clonotype. The rearrangement links TRBV6-6 to TRBJ2-1, with 16 bases lining up with TRBD2. Germline V CDR1 and CDR2: MNHNY, SVGAGI (reference sequence). J was trimmed by 0 bases and V by 1 base; bases with no gene match: 9. The CDR3 extends over 21 amino acids. The CDR3 DNA reads TGTGCCAGCAGTTACTTATTACCGGGACTAGCGGGGGGGAGCTCCTACAATGAGCAGTTCTTC. Amino acids: CASSYLLPGLAGGSSYNEQFF.

In its sample, this clonotype was seen a few times. The V gene is TRBV7-9, the J gene TRBJ1-1; no clear D. Germline V gives CDR1 SEHNR, CDR2 FQNEAQ (reference sequence). The CDR3 runs 13 residues. The V and J ends lost 4 bases and 5 bases respectively, with 11 bases between them. The CDR3 sequence: CASSSSPGTEAFF. The DNA for the CDR3 is TGTGCCAGCAGCTCCTCGCCCGGGACTGAAGCTTTCTTT.

This clonotype was seen a few times. The chain has TRBV2 and TRBJ1-2; the D is unclear. Trimming removed 8 bases at V and 1 base at J, with 11 bases between. Germline CDR1 and CDR2: SNHLY and FYNNEI. The CDR3 sequence is 13 residues long. CDR3 region: CASPREGNYGYTF. CDR3 DNA sequence: TGTGCCAGCCCCCGAGAGGGTAACTATGGCTACACCTTC.

This clonotype was picked up a small number of times. CDR3 nucleotides: TGTGCCAGCAGCTTATGGGGGAGTGGCGGATCCTCCTACAATGAGCAGTTCTTC. Amino acids: CASSLWGSGGSSYNEQFF. This chain connects TRBV7-2 to TRBJ2-1, with D possibly called TRBD1 or TRBD2 (5 bases each). The CDR3 is made up of 18 amino acids. V shed 2 bases and J shed 0 bases, with 17 bases lying between them. Germline CDR1 SGHTA, CDR2 FQGNSA.

This clonotype has just a few counts. The chain employs TRBV6-5 and TRBJ2-1; D is possibly TRBD1 (8 bases). Per germline, CDR1 MNHEY and CDR2 SVGAGI. Trimming cost V 2 bases and J 7 bases, with 15 bases left between them. This CDR3 is 15 amino acids long. CDR3 DNA sequence: TGTGCCAGCAGTTACAGGACAGGGAGGGAGAATGAGCAGTTCTTC. As protein: CASSYRTGRENEQFF.

V gene TRBV4-3 combines with J gene TRBJ2-3, with 7 bases aligning to TRBD2. The CDR3 consists of 16 residues. The V gene's germline CDR1 is LGHNA and CDR2 YSLEER. The V segment lost 0 bases and the J segment 2 bases; nucleotides outside the gene matches: 5. CDR3 residues: CASSQDGAGLTDTQYF. The CDR3 DNA reads TGCGCCAGCAGCCAAGATGGAGCGGGGCTCACAGATACGCAGTATTTT.

There are many counts of this clonotype. DNA of the CDR3: TGTGCCAGCAGCTTCAGGGGGCGAGACACTGAAGCTTTCTTT. Its protein is CASSFRGRDTEAFF. The V and J genes are TRBV7-9 and TRBJ1-1; 8 nucleotides line up with TRBD1. This CDR3 contains 14 residues. Looked up from germline, CDR1 is SEHNR and CDR2 is FQNEAQ (reference sequence). V lost 3 bases and J lost 3; bases outside the gene matches: 3.

This rearrangement joins TRBV27 to TRBJ2-3; D is unclear. The CDR3 runs 18 residues. V was pared by 5 bases and J by 0 bases, with 21 bases between. CDR1 is MNHEY, CDR2 SMNVEV, per germline (reference sequence). The CDR3 here is CASSRLLPGQISTDTQYF. CDR3 sequence (DNA): TGTGCCAGCAGTCGTCTCTTACCGGGTCAAATTAGCACAGATACGCAGTATTTT.

This clonotype was counted many times. V gene TRBV6-5 combines with J gene TRBJ1-1; possible D gene TRBD1, 5 bases. Germline CDR1 and CDR2: MNHEY and SVGAGI. V gave up 2 bases and J gave up 4 bases, with 8 bases separating them. The CDR3 spans 13 residues. CDR3 loop: CASSYRGTTEAFF. DNA for the CDR3: TGTGCCAGCAGTTACCGGGGGACCACTGAAGCTTTCTTT.

In this sample, this clonotype turned up a few times. V and J are TRBV7-9 and TRBJ1-1; the D gene is possibly TRBD1 (6 bases). V was pared by 3 bases and J by 1 base, with 9 bases between. This CDR3 region has 14 residues. CDR1 and CDR2 from the germline V gene are SEHNR and FQNEAQ (reference sequence). This chain's CDR3 is CASSFRDKNTEAFF. The CDR3 region has the DNA TGTGCCAGCAGCTTCCGGGACAAGAACACTGAAGCTTTCTTT.

This chain uses TRBV2 with TRBJ1-6; TRBD1 aligns across 9 bases. The CDR3 contains 18 residues. Germline CDR1 and CDR2: SNHLY and FYNNEI. V dropped 5 bases and J dropped 0; count of bases not matched to a gene: 8. CDR3 DNA: TGTGCCAGCAGTAGGGACAGGGAAATTAGCTCCTATAATTCACCCCTCCACTTT. Translating gives CASSRDREISSYNSPLHF.

In its sample, this clonotype was seen many times. The chain joins TRBV7-8 to TRBJ1-5; the D gene is possibly TRBD1 (5 bases). Looked up from germline, CDR1 is SGHVS and CDR2 is FQNEAQ. This CDR3 has 17 amino acids. Trimming shortened V by 2 bases and J by 1 base, and 15 bases separated the two germline ends. The CDR3 coding sequence is TGTGCCAGCAGCTTAAAGCGTAGACAGTTAAGCAATCAGCCCCAGCATTTT. It yields the protein CASSLKRRQLSNQPQHF.

This clonotype turned up a few times. This chain joins TRBV11-2 and TRBJ2-1; 7 bases match TRBD1. The CDR3 runs to 16 residues. The germline gives CDR1 SGHAT, CDR2 FQNNGV. Germline trimming cut 0 bases from V and 7 bases from J; bases unmatched to any gene: 9. The CDR3 DNA reads as TGTGCCAGCAGCTTAGATGGACAGGTAGTTCCTAATGAGCAGTTCTTC. It translates to CASSLDGQVVPNEQFF.

This clonotype was seen a handful of times. The chain recombines TRBV28 with TRBJ2-1, with a weak D call TRBD2 (5 bases). CDR3 size: 13 residues. The V end was cut by 5 bases, the J end by 6 bases, with 11 bases between. Germline V CDR1 and CDR2: MDHEN, SYDVKM. CDR3 bases: TGTGCCAGCAGTCTACTAGAGGTCAATGAGCAGTTCTTC. Its protein product is CASSLLEVNEQFF.

The V and J genes are TRBV19 and TRBJ1-1, with TRBD1 as a possible D gene (5 bases). The CDR3 is 13 residues long. CDR1 is LNHDA, CDR2 SQIVND, per germline (reference sequence). The V end was cut by 4 bases, the J end by 8 bases, with 14 bases between. The DNA of the CDR3 is TGTGCCAGTAGTAGGGGCCCTTGGGGGGAAGCTTTCTTT. Protein sequence: CASSRGPWGEAFF.

This clonotype turned up a few times. The genes are TRBV20-1 and TRBJ2-2; unclear D gene. The CDR3 contains 15 residues. Trimming removed 2 bases at V and 1 base at J, with 11 bases between. Germline CDR1 and CDR2: DFQATT and SNEGSKA (reference sequence). The CDR3 DNA reads TGCAGTGCTAGACCGGGTGCCAGGAACACCGGGGAGCTGTTTTTT. Protein product: CSARPGARNTGELFF.

This clonotype has a handful of counts. V and J are TRBV19 and TRBJ1-5; D gene unclear. Germline loops: CDR1 LNHDA, CDR2 SQIVND (reference sequence). The CDR3 runs 16 residues. Trimming stripped 6 bases from V and 3 bases from J, with 18 bases between. CDR3 coding DNA: TGTGCCAGTAGGGGAAGGGCGTGGGGAGTCAATCAGCCCCAGCATTTT. As protein: CASRGRAWGVNQPQHF.

This chain uses TRBV5-5 with TRBJ2-5, with D perhaps matching TRBD2 (5 bases). Germline V gene sequence: CDR1 SGHKS, CDR2 YYEKEE (reference sequence). Trimming shortened V by 4 bases and J by 2 bases, and 18 bases separated the two germline ends. The length of the CDR3 is 16 residues. CDR3 residues: CASSNPSGILQETQYF. DNA for the CDR3: TGTGCCAGCAGCAACCCTTCGGGGATCCTACAAGAGACCCAGTACTTC.

At least ten counts were recorded for this clonotype. The chain joins TRBV5-4 to TRBJ2-1, with TRBD2 identical over 9 bases. The CDR3 is made up of 17 amino acids. Looked up from germline, CDR1 is SGHNT and CDR2 is YYREEE (reference sequence). With 4 bases clipped from V and 5 bases from J, the junction kept 13 bases outside the gene matches. The CDR3 here is CASSPYYLAGRNNEQFF. The CDR3 bases are TGTGCCAGCAGCCCCTATTATCTAGCGGGGCGAAACAATGAGCAGTTCTTC.

The J gene is TRBJ2-7, the V gene TRBV6-1; D uncertain. CDR1 and CDR2 from the germline V gene are MNHNS and SASEGT. The CDR3 covers 10 residues. Trimming cost V 0 bases and J 6 bases, with 0 bases left between them. CDR3 DNA: TGTGCCAGCAGTGAAGCCGAGCAGTACGTC. Translated: CASSEAEQYV.

This chain joins TRBV29-1 and TRBJ1-2, with D unresolved. Germline V CDR1 and CDR2: SQVTM, ANQGSEA. V was cut by 4 bases and J by 4 bases, with 13 bases left in between. The CDR3 extends over 13 amino acids. CDR3 nucleotide sequence: TGCAGCGTTGGACGGACGGCCTCCTATGGCTACACCTTC. Amino acids: CSVGRTASYGYTF.

This clonotype has just a few counts. This sequence joins TRBV20-1 and TRBJ2-1, with 8 bases fitting TRBD2. The CDR3 spans 14 residues. Germline CDR1 reads DFQATT; CDR2 reads SNEGSKA (reference sequence). The V segment lost 2 bases and the J segment 7 bases; nucleotides outside the gene matches: 7. The CDR3 sequence: CSARTSGGGNEQFF. The CDR3 DNA sequence: TGCAGTGCTAGAACAAGCGGGGGAGGAAATGAGCAGTTCTTC.

The V call is TRBV27, the J call TRBJ1-3, with a weak D call TRBD1 (5 bases). Germline CDR1 MNHEY, CDR2 SMNVEV (reference sequence). V lost 4 bases and J lost 4, with 8 bases in between. The CDR3 length is 13 residues. The CDR3 spells CASSWDGGNTIYF. CDR3 nucleotides: TGTGCCAGCAGTTGGGACGGGGGAAACACCATATATTTT.

The J gene is TRBJ2-3, the V gene TRBV20-1; 8 nucleotides match TRBD1. The germline CDR1 and CDR2 sequences are DFQATT and SNEGSKA (reference sequence). This CDR3 spans 16 amino acids. V lost 3 bases and J lost 2; bases outside the gene matches: 10. CDR3 sequence: CSASSPGQGFTDTQYF. The CDR3 DNA reads as TGCAGTGCTAGTAGTCCCGGACAGGGATTCACAGATACGCAGTATTTT.

This clonotype was observed many times. The rearrangement joins TRBV7-2 to TRBJ1-1; no reliable D call. The germline gives CDR1 SGHTA, CDR2 FQGNSA. V lost 2 bases, J lost 0 bases, and 10 bases lay in between. This CDR3 comprises 15 residues. Here the CDR3 reads CASSLNWVMNTEAFF. The CDR3, as DNA: TGTGCCAGCAGCTTAAACTGGGTGATGAACACTGAAGCTTTCTTT.

This clonotype was counted at least ten times. V and J are TRBV7-8 and TRBJ2-2; D unclear. Germline CDR1 is SGHVS and CDR2 is FQNEAQ. Trimming removed 1 base at V and 6 bases at J, with 6 bases between. The CDR3 is 13 residues long. CDR3 coding DNA: TGTGCCAGCAGCTTAGGACCCCCCGGGGAGCTGTTTTTT. Protein: CASSLGPPGELFF.

The genes are TRBV10-1 and TRBJ2-7; 7 bases fit TRBD1. CDR1 and CDR2 from the germline V gene are WNHNN and SYGVQD (reference sequence). With V trimmed by 3 bases and J by 3 bases, 2 bases remained unmatched. This CDR3 is 13 amino acids long. CDR3 sequence reads: CASSEAGGYEQYF. CDR3 DNA: TGCGCCAGCAGTGAAGCAGGGGGCTACGAGCAGTACTTC.

This clonotype has a handful of counts. This chain uses TRBV13 with TRBJ1-1; D unresolved. Germline V lookup: CDR1 PRHDT, CDR2 FYEKMQ (reference sequence). The CDR3 has 15 amino acids. Trimming took off 7 bases at V and 1 base at J, with 16 bases between the two ends. CDR3 coding DNA: TGTGCCAGCACCCTGGGGTACGGGCCGAACACTGAAGCTTTCTTT. As protein: CASTLGYGPNTEAFF.

This clonotype came up many times. This chain uses TRBV20-1 with TRBJ2-1; D is possibly TRBD1 (7 bases). Trimming stripped 3 bases from V and 5 bases from J, with 20 bases between. CDR1 is DFQATT and CDR2 is SNEGSKA in the germline V gene (reference sequence). The CDR3 is 16 amino acids. The CDR3 DNA sequence: TGCAGTGCTAGGCGACGTGCAGGGGGGCGGCACAATGAGCAGTTCTTC. It yields the protein CSARRRAGGRHNEQFF.

This clonotype has at least ten counts. This rearrangement joins TRBV7-2 to TRBJ2-2; D is uncertain. Germline V gene data show CDR1 as SGHTA and CDR2 as FQGNSA. The CDR3 has 15 amino acids. With 2 bases removed from V and 0 bases from J, the gap between germline ends came to 7 bases. CDR3 loop: CASSLRVSNTGELFF. DNA for the CDR3: TGTGCCAGCAGCTTACGGGTCTCGAACACCGGGGAGCTGTTTTTT.